What follows are 2 T cell receptor beta chains derived from one specimen sequenced in a study of blood T cell repertoires in COVID-19. Sequencing used immunoSEQ multiplex PCR; TCRdb keeps in-frame clones, though not all of them. The sample holds about 270,000 clones, more than 75% seen once. The sample was PBMCs or T cells enriched from blood (not recorded which). The origin of the receptors is a man aged 18 to 29 who had recovered from COVID-19.

The chain has TRBV19 and TRBJ1-5, with 7 bases lining up with TRBD1. CDR3 length: 17 amino acids. The ends lost 6 bases at V and 0 bases at J; junction bases unmatched: 11. CDR1 and CDR2 from the germline V gene are LNHDA and SQIVND (reference sequence). The chain's CDR3 is CASSRRRTGNSNQPQHF. CDR3 sequence (DNA): TGTGCCAGTAGCCGCCGAAGGACAGGTAATAGCAATCAGCCCCAGCATTTT.

The chain employs TRBV9 and TRBJ2-5, with 16 bases fitting TRBD2. Germline V CDR1 and CDR2: SGDLS, YYNGEE. V gave up 4 bases and J gave up 2 bases; unmatched junction bases: 2. This CDR3 has 16 amino acids. The CDR3 DNA reads TGTGCCAGCAGCCCGGGACTAGCGGGGGGGCAAGAGACCCAGTACTTC. Translation: CASSPGLAGGQETQYF.